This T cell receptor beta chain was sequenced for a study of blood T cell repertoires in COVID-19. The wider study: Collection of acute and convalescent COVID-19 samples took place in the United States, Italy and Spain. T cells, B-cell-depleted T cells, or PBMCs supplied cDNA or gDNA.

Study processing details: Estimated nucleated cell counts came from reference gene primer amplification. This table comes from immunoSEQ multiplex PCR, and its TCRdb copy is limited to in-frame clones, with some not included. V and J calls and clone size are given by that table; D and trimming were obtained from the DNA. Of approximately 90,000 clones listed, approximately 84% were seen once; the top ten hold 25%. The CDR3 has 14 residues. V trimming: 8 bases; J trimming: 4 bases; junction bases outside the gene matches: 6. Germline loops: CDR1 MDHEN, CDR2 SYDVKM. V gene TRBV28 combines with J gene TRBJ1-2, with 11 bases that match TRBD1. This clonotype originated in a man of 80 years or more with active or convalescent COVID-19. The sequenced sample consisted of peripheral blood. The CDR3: CASVRDRGSYGYTF. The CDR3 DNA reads TGTGCCAGCGTCCGGGACAGGGGGTCCTATGGCTACACCTTC.